The rows below give T cell receptor beta chains drawn from one sample of a study of Graves' ophthalmopathy and Graves' hyperthyroidism. TCRdb re-called the multiplex PCR reads through MiXCR, storing one row per CDR3 protein. The sample consists of 500,000 to 700,000 distinct CDR3 sequences, 35% to 40% of them appearing once. The sequencing input was peripheral blood or thyroid tissue (not recorded which). Receptors were obtained from an adult man with Graves' hyperthyroidism. Both conserved end residues are part of each CDR3. Fields, in order: J gene, V gene, CDR3 protein.

j_call: TRBJ1-2
v_call: TRBV6-5
cdr3_aa: CASSYSGQGYGYTF

j_call: TRBJ1-1
v_call: TRBV10-3
cdr3_aa: CASEPGQVRGNTEASF

j_call: TRBJ2-3
v_call: TRBV7-3
cdr3_aa: CASSLRGYDTQYF

j_call: TRBJ2-7
v_call: TRBV2
cdr3_aa: CASSAGRVAPGEQYF

j_call: TRBJ1-2
v_call: TRBV7-3
cdr3_aa: CASSSTPGLNYGYTF

j_call: TRBJ2-5
v_call: TRBV30
cdr3_aa: CAWSVLAGVETQYF

j_call: TRBJ1-6
v_call: TRBV24-1
cdr3_aa: CATSDTSREGTPLHF

j_call: TRBJ1-3
v_call: TRBV10-3
cdr3_aa: CAGGGFGNTIYF

j_call: TRBJ1-6
v_call: TRBV7-2
cdr3_aa: CASTPAGPNNSPLHF

j_call: TRBJ2-3
v_call: TRBV7-2
cdr3_aa: CASSLGQGELDTQYF

j_call: TRBJ1-6
v_call: TRBV5-8
cdr3_aa: CASSAWGGAKSSPLHF

j_call: TRBJ1-1
v_call: TRBV12-3/TRBV12-4
cdr3_aa: CASSLSLQNTEAFF

j_call: TRBJ2-5
v_call: TRBV19
cdr3_aa: CASSIVLDTSGQETQYF

j_call: TRBJ2-3
v_call: TRBV29-1
cdr3_aa: CSIGLAGGMADTQYF

j_call: TRBJ2-3
v_call: TRBV19
cdr3_aa: CASSMRPTQLTDTQYF

j_call: NA
v_call: TRBV7-9
cdr3_aa: CASSLGMGAEQFF

j_call: TRBJ2-7
v_call: TRBV29-1
cdr3_aa: CSVEVRGLYEQYF

j_call: TRBJ1-1
v_call: TRBV29-1
cdr3_aa: CSVDSGAGRTEAFF

j_call: TRBJ1-4
v_call: TRBV5-1
cdr3_aa: CASSEKRGANEKLFF

j_call: TRBJ1-2
v_call: TRBV27
cdr3_aa: CASSRLGGAVYGYTF

j_call: TRBJ2-5
v_call: TRBV12-3/TRBV12-4
cdr3_aa: CASSALGLAAKWYF

j_call: TRBJ1-4
v_call: TRBV9
cdr3_aa: CASSEDGQGRIATNEKLFF

j_call: TRBJ1-2
v_call: TRBV20-1
cdr3_aa: CSARAQGAGYGYTF

j_call: TRBJ1-2
v_call: TRBV6-6
cdr3_aa: CASTDRVYGYTF

j_call: TRBJ1-4
v_call: TRBV7-2
cdr3_aa: CASSLTGGSNEKLFF

j_call: TRBJ1-6
v_call: TRBV12-3/TRBV12-4
cdr3_aa: CASSFSRVNSPLHF

j_call: TRBJ2-7
v_call: TRBV2
cdr3_aa: CASSDYYEQYF

j_call: TRBJ2-3
v_call: TRBV7-2
cdr3_aa: CASSLAPETSGSTDTQYF

j_call: TRBJ1-2
v_call: TRBV27
cdr3_aa: CASSLGTAGGYTF

j_call: TRBJ1-6
v_call: TRBV20-1
cdr3_aa: CSARDLSTTGTADSPLHF

j_call: TRBJ2-7
v_call: TRBV7-6
cdr3_aa: CASSLAGQTRTSGEVGNEQYF

j_call: TRBJ2-2
v_call: TRBV12-3/TRBV12-4
cdr3_aa: CASSGPSGGGGTGELFF

j_call: TRBJ2-1
v_call: TRBV29-1
cdr3_aa: CSVAPAGSSYNEQFF

j_call: TRBJ2-1
v_call: TRBV2
cdr3_aa: CASSEEVYSNEQFF

j_call: TRBJ1-1
v_call: TRBV12-3/TRBV12-4
cdr3_aa: CASHRGIAFF

j_call: TRBJ1-1
v_call: TRBV7-9
cdr3_aa: CASSHDRFEAFF

j_call: TRBJ2-5
v_call: TRBV29-1
cdr3_aa: CSGRLAGGSDEETQYF

j_call: TRBJ2-5
v_call: TRBV12-3/TRBV12-4
cdr3_aa: CASSGAGTGGYGETQYF

j_call: TRBJ2-6
v_call: TRBV7-9
cdr3_aa: CASSLVAGSGANVLTF

j_call: NA
v_call: TRBV2
cdr3_aa: CASRPQVGGSYNEQFF

j_call: TRBJ2-2
v_call: TRBV7-2
cdr3_aa: CASSPQGKLTGELFF

j_call: TRBJ2-5
v_call: TRBV7-3
cdr3_aa: CASSLRRVGETQYF

j_call: TRBJ2-5
v_call: TRBV5-1
cdr3_aa: CASSLRDPRRETQYF

j_call: TRBJ1-1
v_call: TRBV19
cdr3_aa: CASIMAGTGAYTEAFF

j_call: TRBJ2-7
v_call: TRBV15
cdr3_aa: CATSRVGTGDTGEQYF

j_call: TRBJ1-1
v_call: TRBV18
cdr3_aa: CASSPRTVTEAFF

j_call: TRBJ1-6
v_call: TRBV12-3/TRBV12-4
cdr3_aa: CASSPTPWGRNSPLHF

j_call: TRBJ2-7
v_call: TRBV7-8
cdr3_aa: CASSLGDRGTYEQYF

j_call: TRBJ2-5
v_call: TRBV19
cdr3_aa: CASSISSQETQYF